This TCR beta chain was observed in a study of cytotoxic CD8 clonotypes in ibrutinib-treated CLL. The CDR3 is 15 amino acids. Looked up from germline, CDR1 is MNHEY and CDR2 is SMNVEV (reference sequence). Unmatched junction bases numbered 4, after V lost 2 bases and J lost 3 bases. As regards this clone: Its antigen is as yet unknown.

Study results and limitations: Baseline clonality exceeded age-matched healthy donors and tracked circulating CD8+ T-cell counts.

Clones were read by immunoSEQ multiplex PCR, and TCRdb kept only the in-frame ones, dropping some. The table shows hundreds of thousands of clones, with over 60% occurring only once. The receptor's source is a human donor with chronic lymphocytic leukemia. Source: PBMCs, taken after 36 months of ibrutinib treatment. The rearrangement joins TRBV27 to TRBJ2-7; 10 positions match TRBD2. CDR3 DNA: TGTGCCAGCAGTTTAACTAGCGGGACTGACTACGAGCAGTACTTC. It specifies CASSLTSGTDYEQYF.